What follows are 24 T cell receptor beta chains derived from one specimen sequenced in a study of Graves' ophthalmopathy and Graves' hyperthyroidism (dated by TCRdb to 2016 to 2018). The data were produced on an Illumina HiSeq 2000. For repertoire sequencing, TCR beta CDR3 regions were amplified from RNA transcripts. A first-round RT-PCR used HTBI primers with the Qiagen OneStep RT-PCR kit, followed by a second-round multiplex PCR, size selection and purification. TCRdb reprocessed the public reads (quality trimming at Q25 with fastp, clone calling with MiXCR) and kept in-frame beta chains. For every CDR3 protein sequence, its rows merge into one entry that carries the most common genes and DNA. For this sample there are about 620,000 distinct CDR3 sequences; 22% appear just once. Of the sample, approximately 7% is held by the ten largest clones. The specimen sequenced was peripheral blood. The receptors stem from a woman between 18 and 30 years old with stable Graves' hyperthyroidism. Some clones in this sample may be carry-over from other donors' samples. Donor details come from another sample of the same person, matched by shared clones.

This clonotype was recorded at least ten times. The chain recombines TRBV20-1 with TRBJ2-7, with 7 nucleotides matching TRBD2. Germline-derived CDR1 and CDR2 are DFQATT and SNEGSKA (reference sequence). After removal of 3 bases from V and 4 bases from J, the junction contained 12 bases not matched to a gene. The CDR3 spans 15 residues. CDR3 in amino acids: CSARENLAVGYEQYF. As DNA, the CDR3 is TGCAGTGCTAGGGAAAATCTAGCGGTCGGATACGAGCAGTACTTC.

This clonotype was detected ten times or more. V is TRBV6-1 and J is TRBJ1-1; possibly TRBD1 for D (5 bases). CDR1 is MNHNS and CDR2 is SASEGT in the germline V gene. The CDR3 extends over 16 amino acids. V was pared by 4 bases and J by 0 bases, with 15 bases between. The CDR3 bases are TGTGCCAGCAGTGGAAGCACAGGATGGGTGAACACTGAAGCTTTCTTT. Its translation: CASSGSTGWVNTEAFF.

The rearrangement joins TRBV6-2 or TRBV6-3 to TRBJ1-1; unclear D gene. The CDR3 is 17 residues long. V lost 6 bases and J 0 bases, leaving 20 bases between the germline ends. Germline-derived CDR1 and CDR2 are MNHEY and SVGEGT. The CDR3 sequence: CASRPRTLSLMNTEAFF. The CDR3 DNA is TGTGCCAGCAGACCGCGGACCCTTTCTCTGATGAACACTGAAGCTTTCTTT.

At least ten counts were recorded for this clonotype. The chain uses TRBV27 and TRBJ2-7, with 7 bases matching TRBD1. This CDR3 region has 14 residues. Germline V CDR1 and CDR2: MNHEY, SMNVEV (reference sequence). V lost 4 bases, J lost 4 bases, and 7 bases stayed unmatched. CDR3 in DNA: TGTGCCAGCAGTTCTACGGACAGGTTGTACGAGCAGTACTTC. It translates to CASSSTDRLYEQYF.

The chain uses TRBV20-1 and TRBJ2-7; TRBD2 is a possible D gene (6 bases). CDR3 size: 12 residues. The V gene's germline CDR1 is DFQATT and CDR2 SNEGSKA (reference sequence). CDR3 sequence: CSAGKSSYEQYF. The CDR3 coding sequence is TGCAGCGCGGGGAAGAGCTCCTACGAGCAGTACTTC.

This clonotype was detected many times. The chain has TRBV6-2 or TRBV6-3 and TRBJ1-2, with D perhaps TRBD1 (6 bases). The CDR3 contains 14 residues. V shed 10 bases and J shed 4 bases, with 19 bases lying between them. CDR1 MNHEY and CDR2 SVGEGT come from the germline V gene. The CDR3 here is CATEADSASYGYTF. The CDR3 DNA reads TGTGCCACCGAGGCGGACAGCGCAAGCTATGGCTACACCTTC.

This clonotype was seen many times. The chain is built from TRBV11-2 and TRBJ1-1; perhaps TRBD1 as D (5 bases). The CDR3 sequence is 13 residues long. Per the germline V gene, CDR1 is SGHAT and CDR2 is FQNNGV. V gave up 3 bases and J gave up 3 bases, with 8 bases separating them. This CDR3 is CASSFRAHTEAFF. CDR3 in DNA: TGTGCCAGCAGCTTCAGGGCTCACACTGAAGCTTTCTTT.

Concerning this clonotype itself: Since a much larger clone is just one base distant, this may be a read error. V and J are TRBV20-1 and TRBJ2-5; the D gene is possibly TRBD2 (6 bases). The length of the CDR3 is 14 residues. Looked up from germline, CDR1 is DFQATT and CDR2 is SNEGSKA (reference sequence). CDR3 amino acids: CSAHLAGTQETEYF. CDR3 DNA: TGCAGTGCCCACCTGGCGGGGACCCAAGAGACCGAGTACTTC.

The table lists this clonotype with many counts. The chain couples TRBV12-3 or TRBV12-4 to TRBJ1-1, with D uncertain. CDR3 length: 15 residues. V dropped 6 bases and J dropped 1 base, with 15 bases sitting between them. The CDR3 reads CASRLGLSPNTEAFF. DNA of the CDR3: TGTGCCAGCAGGCTAGGGCTAAGTCCGAACACTGAAGCTTTCTTT.

The gene calls are TRBV20-1 and TRBJ2-7; D may be TRBD1 or TRBD2 (6 bases each). The CDR3 extends over 14 amino acids. Germline V gene sequence: CDR1 DFQATT, CDR2 SNEGSKA (reference sequence). The V and J ends lost 3 bases and 2 bases respectively, with 14 bases between them. The CDR3 spells CSARGVGGPYEQYF. The CDR3 DNA reads TGCAGTGCTAGGGGAGTAGGGGGGCCCTACGAGCAGTACTTC.

In its sample, this clonotype was seen many times. The rearrangement links TRBV6-2 or TRBV6-3 to TRBJ1-5, with TRBD1 as a possible D gene (6 bases). Germline CDR1 reads MNHEY; CDR2 reads SVGEGT. Trimming pared 2 bases from V and 3 bases from J, leaving 20 bases between. This CDR3 comprises 18 residues. CDR3 in amino acids: CASSYVARGAGANQPQHF. CDR3 nucleotide sequence: TGTGCCAGCAGTTACGTGGCTAGGGGGGCCGGGGCCAATCAGCCCCAGCATTTT.

This clonotype has at least ten counts. The chain uses TRBV29-1 and TRBJ2-7; D is ambiguous. Germline assignment: CDR1 SQVTM and CDR2 ANQGSEA. This CDR3 region has 11 residues. V dropped 4 bases and J dropped 4 bases, with 8 bases sitting between them. For the CDR3, the DNA is TGCAGCGTTGGCCTGGGTTACGAGCAGTACTTC. Its translation: CSVGLGYEQYF.

This clonotype was recorded many times. The chain has TRBV29-1 and TRBJ1-1; D is unclear. Per germline, CDR1 SQVTM and CDR2 ANQGSEA. CDR3 length: 12 residues. Trimming shortened V by 1 base and J by 1 base, and 4 bases separated the two germline ends. In DNA form, the CDR3 reads TGCAGCGTTGAAGGTCAGAACACTGAAGCTTTCTTT. Its protein product is CSVEGQNTEAFF.

Ten or more counts support this clonotype. V gene TRBV4-1 combines with J gene TRBJ1-2; D not certain. Germline V lookup: CDR1 MGHRA, CDR2 YSYEKL. The CDR3 has 15 residues. The V and J ends lost 4 bases and 0 bases respectively, with 12 bases between them. The CDR3 sequence is CASSLDGATNYGYTF. Written as DNA, the CDR3 is TGCGCCAGCAGCCTAGACGGAGCGACTAACTATGGCTACACCTTC.

This clonotype came up many times. The chain employs TRBV15 and TRBJ2-7, with D unresolved. V lost 2 bases and J 1 base, leaving 6 bases between the germline ends. This CDR3 is built from 13 residues. CDR1 LNHNV and CDR2 YYDKDF come from the germline V gene (reference sequence). CDR3 region: CATSRTASYEQYF. The CDR3 DNA is TGTGCCACCAGCAGAACCGCGTCCTACGAGCAGTACTTC.

This clonotype was picked up many times. This sequence joins TRBV7-2 and TRBJ2-5, with D unclear. The V gene's germline CDR1 is SGHTA and CDR2 FQGNSA. Trimming cost V 3 bases and J 3 bases, with 11 bases left between them. The CDR3 sequence is 14 residues long. CDR3 in DNA: TGTGCCAGCAGCTTTTACAGTTACGAAGAGACCCAGTACTTC. Translating it yields CASSFYSYEETQYF.

The chain employs TRBV6-5 and TRBJ1-1; 8 bases map to TRBD1. This CDR3 region has 17 residues. Trimming took 7 bases from V and 1 from J; bases not matched to a gene: 14. Germline CDR1 and CDR2: MNHEY and SVGAGI. The CDR3 bases are TGTGCCAGCATTTTTAAAGACAGGGGAGAGGGGAACACTGAAGCTTTCTTT. This codes for CASIFKDRGEGNTEAFF.

This clonotype was recorded many times. The J gene is TRBJ2-7, the V gene TRBV20-1, with 11 positions matching TRBD2. The CDR3 spans 14 residues. Per the germline V gene, CDR1 is DFQATT and CDR2 is SNEGSKA (reference sequence). After removal of 6 bases from V and 2 bases from J, the junction contained 6 bases not matched to a gene. The CDR3 region has the DNA TGCAGTGCCAAGCTAGCGGGAGGAACCTACGAGCAGTACTTC. Protein: CSAKLAGGTYEQYF.

Ten or more counts support this clonotype. This chain joins TRBV30 and TRBJ1-2; no clear D. Between the trimmed V and J ends, which lost 2 bases and 5 bases, there was a span of 12 bases. Looked up from germline, CDR1 is GTSNPN and CDR2 is SVGIG (reference sequence). The CDR3 is 13 amino acids. CDR3 DNA: TGTGCCTGGAGTACCGTGATTTCTTATGGCTACACCTTC. Amino acids: CAWSTVISYGYTF.

The J gene is TRBJ1-2, the V gene TRBV7-2; 8 bases are a match to TRBD1. The CDR3 is 16 residues long. V gave up 0 bases and J gave up 5 bases; unmatched junction bases: 8. The germline V gene encodes CDR1 SGHTA and CDR2 FQGNSA. CDR3 in amino acids: CASSLAPQGAGYGYTF. In DNA, the CDR3 is TGTGCCAGCAGCTTAGCCCCCCAGGGGGCGGGATATGGCTACACCTTC.

The V call is TRBV6-1, the J call TRBJ2-7; TRBD1 or TRBD2 may be the D gene (5 bases each). The V gene lost 2 bases and the J gene lost 2 bases, with 13 bases spanning the gap. This CDR3 has 15 residues. Germline CDR1 MNHNS, CDR2 SASEGT. CDR3 in DNA: TGTGCCAGCAGTGAATCGACAGCGGTAACCTACGAGCAGTACTTC. Protein: CASSESTAVTYEQYF.

The chain carries TRBV20-1 and TRBJ2-7, with 7 positions matching TRBD1. With 6 bases clipped from V and 5 bases from J, the junction kept 7 bases outside the gene matches. The CDR3 is 12 residues long. The germline gives CDR1 DFQATT, CDR2 SNEGSKA (reference sequence). The CDR3 sequence: CSASNRGHEQYF. Written as DNA, the CDR3 is TGCAGTGCCTCGAACAGGGGCCACGAGCAGTACTTC.

This clonotype was counted once. CDR3 in amino acids: CASTPWEGGQAKYF. The CDR3 coding sequence is TGTGCCAGCACCCCGTGGGAAGGGGGGCAGGCTAAGTACTTC. The V and J genes are TRBV28 and TRBJ2-5, with D possibly called TRBD1 or TRBD2 (6 bases each). The CDR3 has 14 residues. Germline V lookup: CDR1 MDHEN, CDR2 SYDVKM. V was pared by 7 bases and J by 12 bases, with 24 bases between.

The sample holds many counts of this clonotype. The rearrangement uses TRBV6-5 and TRBJ2-4; no reliable D call. CDR3 size: 14 residues. V was pared by 2 bases and J by 8 bases, with 13 bases between. Per germline, CDR1 MNHEY and CDR2 SVGAGI. CDR3 amino acids: CASSYTAYGDIQYF. Written as DNA, the CDR3 is TGTGCCAGCAGTTACACCGCCTATGGGGACATTCAGTACTTC.